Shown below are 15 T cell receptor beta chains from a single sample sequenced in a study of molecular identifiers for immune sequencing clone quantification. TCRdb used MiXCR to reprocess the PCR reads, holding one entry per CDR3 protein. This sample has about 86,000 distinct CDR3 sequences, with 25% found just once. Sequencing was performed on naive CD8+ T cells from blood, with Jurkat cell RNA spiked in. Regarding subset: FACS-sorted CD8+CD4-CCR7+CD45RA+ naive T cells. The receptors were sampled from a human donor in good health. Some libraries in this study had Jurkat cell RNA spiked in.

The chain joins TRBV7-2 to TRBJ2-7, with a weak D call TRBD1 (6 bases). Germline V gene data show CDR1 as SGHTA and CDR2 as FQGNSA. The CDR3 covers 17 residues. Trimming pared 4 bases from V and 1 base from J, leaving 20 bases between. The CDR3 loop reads CASSSVSSGQGSYEQYF. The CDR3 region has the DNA TGTGCCAGCAGCTCTGTTAGCTCGGGACAAGGATCCTACGAGCAGTACTTC. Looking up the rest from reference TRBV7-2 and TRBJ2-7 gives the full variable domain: GAGVSQSPSNKVTEKGKDVELRCDPISGHTALYWYRQSLGQGLEFLIYFQGNSAPDKSGLPSDRFSAERTGGSVSTLTIQRTQQEDSAVYLCASSSVSSGQGSYEQYFGPGTRLTVT.

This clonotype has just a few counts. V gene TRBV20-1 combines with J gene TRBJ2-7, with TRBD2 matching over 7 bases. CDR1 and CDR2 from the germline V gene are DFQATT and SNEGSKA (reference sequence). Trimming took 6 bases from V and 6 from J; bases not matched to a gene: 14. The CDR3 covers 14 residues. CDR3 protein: CSAAAERGLVEQYF. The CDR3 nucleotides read TGCAGTGCCGCAGCGGAGCGGGGACTGGTCGAGCAGTACTTC.

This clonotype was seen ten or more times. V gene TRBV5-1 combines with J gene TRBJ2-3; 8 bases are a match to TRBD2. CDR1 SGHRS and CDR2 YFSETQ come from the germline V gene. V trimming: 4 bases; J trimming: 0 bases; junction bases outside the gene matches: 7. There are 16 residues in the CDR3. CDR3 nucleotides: TGCGCCAGCAGCAACCCACTAGCGGATAGCACAGATACGCAGTATTTT. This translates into CASSNPLADSTDTQYF.

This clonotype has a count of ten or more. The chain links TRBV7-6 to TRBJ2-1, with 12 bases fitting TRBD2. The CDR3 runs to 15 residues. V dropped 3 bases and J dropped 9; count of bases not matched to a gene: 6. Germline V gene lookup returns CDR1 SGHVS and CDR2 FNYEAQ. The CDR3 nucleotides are TGTGCCAGCAGCTTCATTCTAGCGGGGGGGGGTGAGCAGTTCTTC. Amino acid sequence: CASSFILAGGGEQFF.

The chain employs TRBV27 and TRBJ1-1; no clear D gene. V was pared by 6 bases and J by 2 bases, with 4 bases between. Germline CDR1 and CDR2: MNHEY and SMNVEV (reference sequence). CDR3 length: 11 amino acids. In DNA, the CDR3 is TGTGCCAGCAGGCAAAACACTGAAGCTTTCTTT. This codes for CASRQNTEAFF.

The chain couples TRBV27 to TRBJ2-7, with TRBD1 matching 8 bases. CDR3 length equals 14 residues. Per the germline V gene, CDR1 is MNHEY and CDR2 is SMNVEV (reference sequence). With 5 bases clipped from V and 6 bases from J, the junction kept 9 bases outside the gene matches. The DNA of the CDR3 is TGTGCCAGCAGTCGGACAGGGACAGTAGGCGAGCAGTACTTC. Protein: CASSRTGTVGEQYF.

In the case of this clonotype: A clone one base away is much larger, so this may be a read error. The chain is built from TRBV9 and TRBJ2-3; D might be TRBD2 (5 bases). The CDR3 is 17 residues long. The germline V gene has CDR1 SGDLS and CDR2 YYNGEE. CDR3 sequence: CAGSVEGRLRAADTQYF. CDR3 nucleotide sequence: TGTGCCGGCAGCGTAGAGGGCAGGCTTCGGGCAGCAGATACGCAGTATTTT.

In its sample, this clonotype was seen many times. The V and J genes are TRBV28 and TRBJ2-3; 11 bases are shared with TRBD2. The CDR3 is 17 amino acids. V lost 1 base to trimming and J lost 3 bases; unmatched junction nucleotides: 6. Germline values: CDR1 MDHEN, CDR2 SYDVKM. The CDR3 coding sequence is TGTGCCAGCAGTTTATTCGCCGGACTAGCGGGTACAGATACGCAGTATTTT. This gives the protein CASSLFAGLAGTDTQYF.

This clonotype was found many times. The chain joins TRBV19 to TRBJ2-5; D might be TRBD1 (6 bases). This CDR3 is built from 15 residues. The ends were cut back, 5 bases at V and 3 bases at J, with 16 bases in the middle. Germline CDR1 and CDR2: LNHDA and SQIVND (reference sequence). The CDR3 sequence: CASSFDTGLEETQYF. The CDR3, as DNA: TGTGCCAGTAGTTTTGACACAGGGTTAGAAGAGACCCAGTACTTC.

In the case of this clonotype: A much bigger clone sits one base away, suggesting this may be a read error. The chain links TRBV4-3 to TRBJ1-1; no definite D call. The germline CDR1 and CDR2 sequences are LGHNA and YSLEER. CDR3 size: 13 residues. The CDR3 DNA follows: TGCGCCAGCAGCCAAGAGAAGTATACTGGAGCTTTCTTT. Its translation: CASSQEKYTGAFF.

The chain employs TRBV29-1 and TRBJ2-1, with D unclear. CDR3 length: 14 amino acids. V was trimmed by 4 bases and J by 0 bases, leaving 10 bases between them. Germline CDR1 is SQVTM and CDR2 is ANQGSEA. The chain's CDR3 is CSVAWSLSYNEQFF. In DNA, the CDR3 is TGCAGCGTTGCTTGGTCCCTCTCCTACAATGAGCAGTTCTTC.

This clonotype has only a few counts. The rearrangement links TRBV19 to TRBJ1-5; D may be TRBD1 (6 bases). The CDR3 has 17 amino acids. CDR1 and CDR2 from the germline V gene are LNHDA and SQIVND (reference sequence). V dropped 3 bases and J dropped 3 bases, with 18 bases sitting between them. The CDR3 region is CASSIGRGKRINQPQHF. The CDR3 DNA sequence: TGTGCCAGTAGTATCGGCAGGGGAAAACGTATCAATCAGCCCCAGCATTTT.

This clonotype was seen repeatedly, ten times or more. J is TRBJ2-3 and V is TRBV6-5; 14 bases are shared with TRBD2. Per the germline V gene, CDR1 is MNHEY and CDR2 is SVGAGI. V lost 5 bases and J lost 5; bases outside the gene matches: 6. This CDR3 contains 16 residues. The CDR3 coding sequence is TGTGCCAGCAGTGCCGGGACTAGCGGGAGTTTAGATACGCAGTATTTT. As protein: CASSAGTSGSLDTQYF.

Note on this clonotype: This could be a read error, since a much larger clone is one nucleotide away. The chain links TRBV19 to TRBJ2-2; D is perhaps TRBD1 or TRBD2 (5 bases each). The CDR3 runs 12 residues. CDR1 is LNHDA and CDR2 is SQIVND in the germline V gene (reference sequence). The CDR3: CASGVGTGELCF. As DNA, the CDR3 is TGTGCCAGTGGAGTGGGGACCGGGGAGCTGTGTTTT.

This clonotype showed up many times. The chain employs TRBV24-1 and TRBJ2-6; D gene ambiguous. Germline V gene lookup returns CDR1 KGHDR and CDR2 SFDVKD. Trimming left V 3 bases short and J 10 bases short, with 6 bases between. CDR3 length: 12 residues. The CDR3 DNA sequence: TGTGCCACCAGTGATCTTCAAAACGTCCTGACTTTC. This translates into CATSDLQNVLTF.